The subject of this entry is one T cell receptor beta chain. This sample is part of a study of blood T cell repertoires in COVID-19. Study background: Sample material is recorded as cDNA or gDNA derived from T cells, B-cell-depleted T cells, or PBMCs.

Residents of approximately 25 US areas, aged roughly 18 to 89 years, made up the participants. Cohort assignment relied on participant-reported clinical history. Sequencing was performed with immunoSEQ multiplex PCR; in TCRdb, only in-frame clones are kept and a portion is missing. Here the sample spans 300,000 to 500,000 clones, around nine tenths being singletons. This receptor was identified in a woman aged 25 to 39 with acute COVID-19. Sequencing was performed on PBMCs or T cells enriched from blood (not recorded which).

In DNA form, the CDR3 reads TGTGCCAGCAGTTTATCGACGTTGGGGGGGTGGTCCGGGGCCAACGTCCTGACTTTC. The encoded protein is CASSLSTLGGWSGANVLTF. The chain employs TRBV27 and TRBJ2-6; TRBD2 matches 7 bases. Trimming removed 0 bases from V and 4 bases from J; junction bases left unmatched: 12. The CDR3 is made up of 19 amino acids. Germline assignment: CDR1 MNHEY and CDR2 SMNVEV (reference sequence).